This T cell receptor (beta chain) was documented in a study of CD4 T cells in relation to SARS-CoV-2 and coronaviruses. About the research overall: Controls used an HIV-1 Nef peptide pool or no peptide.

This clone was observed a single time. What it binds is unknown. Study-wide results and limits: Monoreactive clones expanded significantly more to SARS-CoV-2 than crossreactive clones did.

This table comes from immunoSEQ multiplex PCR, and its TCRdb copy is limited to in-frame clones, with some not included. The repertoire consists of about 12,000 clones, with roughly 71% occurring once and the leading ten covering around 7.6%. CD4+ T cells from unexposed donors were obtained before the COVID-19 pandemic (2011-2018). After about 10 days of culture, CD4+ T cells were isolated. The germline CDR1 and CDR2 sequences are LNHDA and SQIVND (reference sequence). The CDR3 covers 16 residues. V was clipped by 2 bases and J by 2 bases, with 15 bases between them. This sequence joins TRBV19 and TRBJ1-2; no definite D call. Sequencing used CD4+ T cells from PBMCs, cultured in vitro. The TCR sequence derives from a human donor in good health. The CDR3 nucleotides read TGTGCCAGTAGTATAAAGTGGCAGCAACTAAACTATGGCTACACCTTC. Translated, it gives CASSIKWQQLNYGYTF.